This T cell receptor (beta chain) is drawn from a study of blood T cell repertoires in COVID-19. Original handling: Amplification with reference gene primers provided the estimates of nucleated cell counts. This table comes from immunoSEQ multiplex PCR, and its TCRdb copy is limited to in-frame clones, with some not included. V, J and clone size were drawn from that table, and D and trimming were deduced from the DNA. Of approximately 440,000 clones detected, around 90% appear once; the ten largest clones hold around 0.7%. V lost 5 bases to trimming and J lost 4 bases, with 17 bases between them. The CDR3 sequence is 15 residues long. CDR1 and CDR2 from the germline V gene are PRHDT and FYEKMQ (reference sequence). Across about 22 US areas, participants ranged in age from about 18 to 90 years. Participant-reported clinical history was the basis for cohort assignment. Recovered Cohort 3 donors showed two negative PCRs, clearance, or symptom resolution.

This chain joins TRBV13 and TRBJ1-2; D possibly corresponds to TRBD1 (5 bases). The sequence was collected from a woman aged 18-30 years who had recovered from COVID-19. Sequencing was performed on PBMCs or T cells enriched from blood (not recorded which). The CDR3: CASSPRDSGIYGYTF. The CDR3 DNA follows: TGTGCCAGCAGCCCTAGGGACTCAGGGATCTATGGCTACACCTTC.